This T cell receptor beta chain derives from a study of monozygotic twins with inflammatory bowel disease (dated by TCRdb to between 2018 and 2020). About the investigation overall: A total of around 30 monozygotic twin pairs were included in the full study, comprising nine German pairs (four IBD-concordant, five IBD-discordant) and 19 IBD-discordant Danish pairs. The search for disease-associated traits relied mainly on comparing IBD patients with their genetically identical healthy co-twins within discordant pairs. Each individual had, on average, about 151 000 unique TCRalpha sequences and 181 000 unique TCRbeta sequences available for analysis. The investigation overall reported the following: IBD patients had lower TCRbeta repertoire diversity, measured by the inverse Simpson index, than their healthy co-twins. Repertoire similarity did not differ between concordant and discordant twins, which could be due to limited statistical power. Background noise and inter-individual variability may have been introduced into the repertoires by the differing immunosuppressive treatments among patients. Distinction between different T cell subtypes could not be achieved in the analysis. No single strong signal or clonotype linked to IBD turned up in the results, so the idea that one exists was not supported. Fewer clonotypes were shared with other individuals by IBD patients than by healthy twins, most markedly in patients showing signs of disease activity.

From each donor, an approximately 2.4 ml peripheral blood sample was drawn into PAXgene tubes and stored at -80 degrees C. Without T cell sorting, total RNA was isolated from whole blood using the PAXgene blood miRNA kit on an automated QIAcube. Peripheral blood from monozygotic twin pairs concordant or discordant for inflammatory bowel disease was subjected to deep TCRalpha and TCRbeta repertoire profiling with unique molecular barcoding. Smoking habits were recorded for all twin pairs, and each individual was classified as a current, former or never smoker. As concerns this clonotype: The specificity of this receptor is unknown.

From a lookup of the germline V gene, CDR1 and CDR2 are MNHEY and SVGAGI. The CDR3, cysteine through phenylalanine, is 13 amino acids long. A DNA sequence was not provided. Libraries were prepared through 5' RACE. For each TCR library, around 3,500 ng of total RNA was used. cDNA was synthesized with SMARTScribe reverse transcriptase in eight separate reactions per sample. Unique molecular identifiers containing a 6-nucleotide sample barcode were introduced through template switching during cDNA synthesis. Two nested PCRs of about 15 and 9 cycles amplified the TCRalpha and TCRbeta cDNA, and bead purification followed each PCR. Before amplification, the cDNA was treated with uracil DNA-glycosylase and purified using the QIAquick PCR purification kit. The second PCR was the step at which Illumina TruSeq-compatible adapters and sample-specific barcodes were added. Library quality and concentration were assessed using TapeStation and Qubit, and 5 ng of each library was pooled. Sequencing of pooled libraries was carried out on an Illumina HiSeq2500 single-index Rapid Run using 2 x 100 bp reads and custom sequencing primers. The study's own analysis went as follows. MiGEC version 1.2.6 was used for UMI-based consensus assembly, which corrected PCR and sequencing errors. V(D)J alignment, clonotype assembly and CDR3 extraction were performed with MiXCR version 2.1.1. Gene usage, clonotype sharing and MAIT/NKT TCR abundance were normalised by analysing the top 1000, 10 000 and 20 000 clonotypes per sample. Diversity was computed as the inverse Simpson index with the vegan R package after downsampling to 27 000 UMIs. Statistical testing used paired Mann-Whitney U tests on the discordant twin pairs and applied Benjamini-Hochberg correction for multiple testing. TCRdb reprocessed the reads and provides one entry for every CDR3 protein sequence; no DNA is given. The V and J calls were determined by TCRdb, not by the authors. For this sample, the table gives about 300,000 distinct CDR3 sequences. Over 5% of the sample lies in the top ten.

The chain joins TRBV6-5 to TRBJ1-1. This TCR came from a human donor with ulcerative colitis or Crohn's disease, or a healthy co-twin of an affected twin (not recorded which). Sequencing was performed on blood. The CDR3 reads CASTTGRNTEAFF.